The following is a TCR beta chain sequence with its context. The data were taken from a study of blood T cell repertoires in COVID-19. Only in-frame clones appear in the TCRdb table, and some are missing; sequencing was by immunoSEQ multiplex PCR. There are 270,000 or so clones in the sample; roughly four fifths occur only once, and roughly 3.1% lies in the top ten. The sequenced sample consisted of PBMCs or T cells enriched from blood (not recorded which). This clonotype originated in a man in his fifties or sixties who had recovered from COVID-19.

The CDR3 is CASSPAIGGLGDGYTF. Written as DNA, the CDR3 is TGCGCCAGCAGCCCCGCCATCGGGGGGCTCGGGGATGGCTACACCTTC. The chain carries TRBV5-1 and TRBJ1-2, with a weak D call TRBD1 (6 bases). The CDR3 has 16 amino acids. V gave up 4 bases and J gave up 6 bases, with 22 bases separating them. Germline V lookup: CDR1 SGHRS, CDR2 YFSETQ.